The table lists the clone carrying this TCR beta chain with a few counts. The target antigen is unknown. The source of the sample is a study of human T cells and chemical hapten exposure. Points from the study as a whole: Patch test score was positively correlated with the counts of PT1 expanded TCRs.

Time point defined: pre-sensitization, week 0. Specified treatment: therapeutic diphenylcyclopropenone sensitization with weekly scalp DPC. Donors, patients with alopecia ranging from 18 to 70 years old and judged suitable for DPC, provided samples. MiXCR, applied by TCRdb to the RACE reads, yields one record per CDR3 protein. The data hold a few hundred thousand distinct CDR3 sequences, with approximately 8.6% observed a single time. The V end lost 4 bases, the J end lost 5 bases, and 17 bases lay between the germline ends. CDR3 length: 14 amino acids. Germline CDR1 reads SQVTM; CDR2 reads ANQGSEA. This receptor was taken from a middle-aged woman with alopecia areata. Some clones in this sample may be carry-over from other donors' samples. Specimen: whole blood, collected in connection with sensitization to the hapten diphenylcyclopropenone (DPC). The V and J genes are TRBV29-1 and TRBJ2-5; D tentatively fits TRBD1 or TRBD2 (5 bases each). The CDR3 protein is CSVAPGSGRETQYF. The CDR3 bases are TGCAGCGTTGCGCCAGGGAGTGGGCGGGAGACCCAGTACTTC.